What follows are 25 T cell receptor beta chains derived from one specimen sequenced in a study of T cells in Graves' hyperthyroidism and ophthalmopathy. Using RNA transcripts as the source, TCR beta CDR3 regions were amplified. In the first-round RT-PCR of the TCR CDR3, the HTBI primer set was used. TCRdb reprocessed the multiplex PCR reads via MiXCR and lists one record per CDR3 protein. The repertoire holds 700,000 or so distinct CDR3 sequences, around 13% seen once, with 12% in the top ten. Sample: blood. All receptors come from a woman between 45 and 60 years old with Graves' ophthalmopathy.

This clonotype was detected many times. The chain recombines TRBV24-1 with TRBJ2-1; 13 positions match TRBD2. This CDR3 region has 20 residues. V gave up 3 bases and J gave up 4 bases; unmatched junction bases: 14. The V gene's germline CDR1 is KGHDR and CDR2 SFDVKD. CDR3 bases: TGTGCCACCAGTGATCCTACGCTCGGACTAGCGGGAGCTGTATACAATGAGCAGTTCTTC. Its protein product is CATSDPTLGLAGAVYNEQFF.

This clonotype was detected ten times or more. The J gene is TRBJ1-1, the V gene TRBV7-2; 7 bases map to TRBD1. V was pared by 0 bases and J by 6 bases, with 7 bases of the junction left unmatched. The length of the CDR3 is 15 residues. Per the germline V gene, CDR1 is SGHTA and CDR2 is FQGNSA. CDR3 sequence reads: CASSLAATQGAEAFF. Written as DNA, the CDR3 is TGTGCCAGCAGCTTAGCCGCTACGCAGGGGGCTGAAGCTTTCTTT.

This clonotype occurred many times. The chain recombines TRBV6-2 or TRBV6-3 with TRBJ1-5; 8 positions match TRBD1. V shed 5 bases, J shed 3 bases, and the junction held 6 bases outside the gene matches. Germline V lookup: CDR1 MNHEY, CDR2 SVGEGT. This CDR3 has 15 residues. The CDR3 DNA sequence: TGTGCCAGCAGTACCCGGGACAGGAACAATCAGCCCCAGCATTTT. Protein sequence: CASSTRDRNNQPQHF.

The sample holds a few counts of this clonotype. The chain is built from TRBV10-3 and TRBJ2-1; tentatively, D is TRBD1 or TRBD2 (6 bases each). The V end lost 6 bases, the J end lost 4 bases, and 16 bases lay between the germline ends. This CDR3 region has 15 residues. In germline, CDR1 is ENHRY, CDR2 SYGVKD. The CDR3 here is CAIRAGGTNYNEQFF. The CDR3 DNA reads TGTGCCATCAGGGCTGGAGGGACAAATTACAATGAGCAGTTCTTC.

This clonotype was picked up many times. The V gene is TRBV7-2, the J gene TRBJ1-2; 10 positions agree with TRBD1. V was clipped by 5 bases and J by 5 bases; unmatched bases: 11. Germline V gene lookup returns CDR1 SGHTA and CDR2 FQGNSA. This CDR3 region has 16 residues. This chain's CDR3 is CASSPQQAGQGYGYTF. CDR3 DNA sequence: TGTGCCAGCAGCCCTCAACAGGCGGGACAGGGGTATGGCTACACCTTC.

This clonotype was counted ten times or more. The rearrangement joins TRBV12-3 or TRBV12-4 to TRBJ1-2, with 9 positions matching TRBD1. This CDR3 region has 15 residues. Losses at the gene ends were 2 bases for V and 4 bases for J; bases not matched to a gene: 5. The CDR3 bases are TGTGCCAGCAGTTTAACGGGACAGGGCGTCTATGGCTACACCTTC. It translates to CASSLTGQGVYGYTF.

Only a few counts were recorded for this clonotype. This chain joins TRBV19 and TRBJ2-7; D is ambiguous. Germline V gene data show CDR1 as LNHDA and CDR2 as SQIVND (reference sequence). The V gene lost 2 bases and the J gene lost 3 bases, with 8 bases spanning the gap. CDR3 length: 13 residues. The CDR3 here is CASSISPFYEQYF. The CDR3 DNA follows: TGTGCCAGTAGTATATCCCCCTTCTACGAGCAGTACTTC.

The chain carries TRBV20-1 and TRBJ2-3; 10 bases line up with TRBD2. V gave up 0 bases and J gave up 6 bases; unmatched junction bases: 6. CDR3 length: 15 amino acids. The germline V gene has CDR1 DFQATT and CDR2 SNEGSKA (reference sequence). CDR3 DNA: TGCAGTGCTAGAGAAGGTAGCGGGAGGTATGATACGCAGTATTTT. Its protein product is CSAREGSGRYDTQYF.

Many counts were recorded for this clonotype. The chain joins TRBV7-9 to TRBJ2-3, with TRBD1 as a possible D gene (6 bases). Germline CDR1 SEHNR, CDR2 FQNEAQ (reference sequence). This CDR3 spans 16 amino acids. V lost 2 bases, J lost 2 bases, and 14 bases lay in between. Here the CDR3 DNA reads TGTGCCAGCAGCTTATTCCGGGACACTATCACAGATACGCAGTATTTT. Protein product: CASSLFRDTITDTQYF.

The table lists this clonotype with many counts. V and J are TRBV7-9 and TRBJ2-1; 12 bases map to TRBD2. The CDR3 consists of 17 residues. Germline CDR1 is SEHNR and CDR2 is FQNEAQ (reference sequence). V gave up 4 bases and J gave up 7 bases; unmatched junction bases: 11. The CDR3 here is CASSSPLTSGRRNEQFF. The CDR3 nucleotides are TGTGCCAGCAGCTCCCCCCTGACTAGCGGGAGAAGGAATGAGCAGTTCTTC.

This clonotype appeared a few times. This chain links TRBV5-4 with TRBJ2-1; 12 bases are shared with TRBD2. V dropped 3 bases and J dropped 9; count of bases not matched to a gene: 7. CDR3 length equals 15 residues. The germline CDR1 and CDR2 sequences are SGHNT and YYREEE (reference sequence). CDR3 coding DNA: TGTGCCAGCAGCTCATCTAGCGGGAGGGCCGGTGAGCAGTTCTTC. Its protein product is CASSSSSGRAGEQFF.

This clonotype was seen a few times. This rearrangement joins TRBV29-1 to TRBJ2-7; 8 bases align to TRBD1. Germline-derived CDR1 and CDR2 are SQVTM and ANQGSEA. The V segment lost 2 bases and the J segment 3 bases; nucleotides outside the gene matches: 3. The CDR3 is 13 amino acids. The CDR3 DNA reads TGCAGCGTTGAATCTGGACAGGGCTACGAGCAGTACTTC. Amino acid sequence: CSVESGQGYEQYF.

This clonotype was counted at least ten times. This chain links TRBV28 with TRBJ2-5; 7 nucleotides line up with TRBD2. V lost 4 bases and J lost 5; bases outside the gene matches: 7. The CDR3 has 14 residues. Germline lookup yields CDR1 MDHEN and CDR2 SYDVKM. The DNA of the CDR3 is TGTGCCAGCAGTTCCCCAGCGGGGTGGGAGACCCAGTACTTC. Its protein product is CASSSPAGWETQYF.

This chain connects TRBV7-9 to TRBJ2-2, with 11 bases fitting TRBD2. CDR1 SEHNR and CDR2 FQNEAQ come from the germline V gene (reference sequence). Trimming took 4 bases from V and 4 from J; bases not matched to a gene: 8. CDR3 length: 17 amino acids. CDR3 protein: CASSSNSGRAGTGELFF. Here the CDR3 DNA reads TGTGCCAGCAGCTCCAATAGCGGGAGGGCCGGCACCGGGGAGCTGTTTTTT.

This clonotype was detected a few times. At one end, the junction sequence differs from germline, possibly due to a read error. This sequence joins TRBV20-1 and TRBJ2-2, with D tentatively TRBD2 (5 bases). The CDR3 contains 16 residues. Germline-derived CDR1 and CDR2 are DFQATT and SNEGSKA (reference sequence). The CDR3 spells CSARTRGSRNAGELFF. The CDR3, as DNA: TGCAGTGCCAGGACCCGGGGATCGAGGAACGCCGGGGAGCTGTTTTTT.

This clonotype has a count of ten or more. The chain joins TRBV7-2 to TRBJ2-1; 8 nucleotides match TRBD1. V lost 2 bases and J lost 0; bases outside the gene matches: 9. Germline loops: CDR1 SGHTA, CDR2 FQGNSA. This CDR3 contains 18 residues. The CDR3 sequence: CASSLKWTGKGSYNEQFF. CDR3 DNA sequence: TGTGCCAGCAGCTTAAAGTGGACAGGGAAAGGCTCCTACAATGAGCAGTTCTTC.

This clonotype showed up just a few times. The gene calls are TRBV6-2 or TRBV6-3 and TRBJ2-1; 13 bases align to TRBD2. Germline V gene lookup returns CDR1 MNHEY and CDR2 SVGEGT. J lost 7 bases, V lost 6 bases, and 9 bases had no gene match. The CDR3 sequence is 16 residues long. In nucleotides, the CDR3 is TGTGCCAGCAGGGAACTAGCGGGAGGGCTGGGGAATGAGCAGTTCTTC. Encoded protein: CASRELAGGLGNEQFF.

This clonotype was recorded many times. The chain is built from TRBV2 and TRBJ1-1; perhaps TRBD1 as D (5 bases). Between the trimmed V and J ends, which lost 6 bases and 1 base, there was a span of 9 bases. The CDR3 covers 13 residues. CDR1 and CDR2 (germline): SNHLY, FYNNEI. The CDR3 reads CASRRQTNTEAFF. CDR3 DNA sequence: TGTGCCAGCAGAAGACAGACGAACACTGAAGCTTTCTTT.

This chain joins TRBV24-1 and TRBJ2-3, with 11 positions matching TRBD2. Losses at the gene ends were 6 bases for V and 6 bases for J; bases not matched to a gene: 7. Germline assignment: CDR1 KGHDR and CDR2 SFDVKD. This CDR3 comprises 15 residues. For the CDR3, the DNA is TGTGCCACCAGTCTTAGCGGGAGGGCCGTTGATACGCAGTATTTT. It encodes CATSLSGRAVDTQYF.

There are many counts of this clonotype. The gene calls are TRBV6-1 and TRBJ1-5, with TRBD1 as a possible D gene (6 bases). V lost 6 bases to trimming and J lost 5 bases, with 14 bases between them. The CDR3 has 14 amino acids. The germline V gene has CDR1 MNHNS and CDR2 SASEGT. CDR3 protein: CASSVDSIDQPQHF. CDR3 in DNA: TGTGCCAGCAGCGTGGACAGCATCGATCAGCCCCAGCATTTT.

The V gene is TRBV2, the J gene TRBJ1-2, with 8 bases matching TRBD1. V shed 6 bases, J shed 8 bases, and the junction held 8 bases outside the gene matches. The germline gives CDR1 SNHLY, CDR2 FYNNEI. CDR3 size: 13 residues. Here the CDR3 reads CASSIRDRSGYTF. The CDR3, as DNA: TGTGCCAGCAGCATCCGGGACAGGAGCGGCTACACCTTC.

The table lists this clonotype with many counts. The chain recombines TRBV11-2 with TRBJ2-1; D is undetermined. Trimming shortened V by 7 bases and J by 8 bases, and 9 bases separated the two germline ends. This CDR3 contains 11 residues. Germline CDR1 SGHAT, CDR2 FQNNGV. The CDR3 sequence: CASNGWDEQFF. Written as DNA, the CDR3 is TGTGCCAGCAACGGGTGGGATGAGCAGTTCTTC.

A remark on this clonotype: A much larger clone lies a single base off, so this may be a read error. The chain links TRBV30 to TRBJ2-7; tentatively, D is TRBD2 (6 bases). Germline assignment: CDR1 GTSNPN and CDR2 SVGIG (reference sequence). CDR3 size: 14 residues. V lost 5 bases, J lost 7 bases, and 21 bases lay in between. The CDR3 here is CAWGGNGLLGEQYF. CDR3 DNA sequence: TGTGCCTGGGGGGGGAACGGACTTTTGGGGGAGCAGTACTTC.

This clonotype was detected ten times or more. V and J are TRBV6-1 and TRBJ2-2; D possibly uses TRBD1 or TRBD2 (5 bases each). The germline V and J ends were trimmed by 0 bases and 6 bases, with 17 bases remaining between them. Per the germline V gene, CDR1 is MNHNS and CDR2 is SASEGT. The CDR3 consists of 17 residues. CDR3 in DNA: TGTGCCAGCAGTGAAGCGCGGGTGGGGGATCCCGCCGGGGAGCTGTTTTTT. Translation: CASSEARVGDPAGELFF.

This clonotype has ten or more counts. The CDR3 DNA reads TGTGCCAGCATCGCCAGTGACCCCTACGAGCAGTACTTC. This codes for CASIASDPYEQYF. The rearrangement uses TRBV2 and TRBJ2-7; D is ambiguous. Germline assignment: CDR1 SNHLY and CDR2 FYNNEI. V was clipped by 7 bases and J by 2 bases, with 12 bases between them. The CDR3 length is 13 residues.